This section outlines one TCR beta chain sequence together with its context. The sample holds many counts of this clonotype. The clone's antigen remains unknown. Base qualities are not at hand, and no much larger clone is one base apart. CDR1 SGHVS and CDR2 FQNEAQ are derived from the germline V gene. There are 15 amino acids in the CDR3, from cysteine to phenylalanine inclusive. The read is trimmed to its CDR3 DNA, 45 bases read in frame from base 1. The V and J ends are trimmed by 1 base and 4 bases, leaving 10 bases between them. The data are from a study of T cells in Graves' hyperthyroidism and ophthalmopathy (dated by TCRdb to between 2018 and 2021). As for the study more broadly: Peripheral blood was collected at initial diagnosis, before any treatment. The study also compared thyroid tissue and blood T-cell repertoires from a handful of Graves' hyperthyroidism patients. According to the paper, TCR Vbeta CDR3 sequencing was carried out on roughly 130 peripheral blood samples, which came from over 40 ophthalmopathy, around 74 hyperthyroidism and roughly 17 progressor patients. Once sampling was done, hyperthyroidism patients were given methimazole at a starting dose of 30 mg daily, whereas ophthalmopathy patients were given high-dose intravenous methylprednisolone. Prospective prediction of ophthalmopathy was tested in an independent validation cohort consisting of roughly 19 hyperthyroidism patients and around 16 patients who later progressed to ophthalmopathy. To identify distinguishing TCR V-J signatures, a discovery cohort of around 98 patients was used, comprising 43 with Graves' ophthalmopathy and 57 with stable Graves' hyperthyroidism. The 75 to 100 discovery patients were randomly split 7:3 into training and test sets.

Hyperthyroidism patients were aged 18 to 65 years and newly diagnosed, with disease duration of less than 2 months. Exclusion was applied to patients with uncontrolled infections, other autoimmune diseases, pregnancy or lactation. Diagnoses relied on clinical symptoms, serum thyroxine and TRAb, thyroid ultrasound and orbital computed tomography. Blood from progressor patients was collected at the time of first diagnosis with hyperthyroidism, before any ophthalmopathy symptoms had appeared. PBMCs were separated from 10 ml of fresh peripheral blood using Ficoll-Paque density gradient centrifugation. Patients classed as progressors first received a Graves' hyperthyroidism diagnosis and then went on to develop ophthalmopathy during follow-up. Trizol reagent was used to extract total RNA, and RNA quality was then checked on an Agilent 2100 Bioanalyzer. Amplification of TCR beta CDR3 regions was carried out from RNA transcripts. A first-round RT-PCR of the TCR CDR3 used the HTBI primer set with the Qiagen OneStep RT-PCR kit. Libraries were constructed in a second round of multiplex PCR, after which size selection and purification were performed. Sequencing of the libraries was done on an Illumina HiSeq2000 using paired-end 100 bp reads. The original pipeline was this. Raw data were processed with SOAPnuke, discarding reads with adapters, uncalled bases, mean Phred below 15, or no exact constant-primer or identifier match. COPE v1.2.5 was used to merge high-quality paired reads, and clonotypes were defined as unique nucleotide sequences. Clonotypes were aligned to IMGT TRBV, TRBD and TRBJ reference segments using MiTCR v1.1. Analysis was restricted to V-J combinations with a frequency above 0.0001, which covered about 99% of repertoires. The TCS score was defined as F50 (clonal expansion) divided by E x V (chaos), with BLOSUM62-based TCRdist calculated between CDR3 peptides within each V-J. Welch's t-statistics and random forest reduced 500 to 550 V-J features to some 14, which were used in a naive Bayes classifier (R e1071). The raw public reads went through TCRdb reprocessing: fastp at Q25, MiXCR clone calling, in-frame beta chains kept. Rows with one shared CDR3 protein collapse into an entry with the most common genes and DNA. The V and J calls reflect TCRdb's pipeline rather than the authors' work. The sample includes over 250,000 distinct CDR3 sequences, with less than 30% observed a single time. More than 25% of the sample is in the top ten clones.

What the work shows at the level of the full study, not this receptor alone: In validation, the model predicted progression to ophthalmopathy a median of 6.5 months before onset, with roughly 68% sensitivity and roughly 77% specificity. Most expanded thyroid clonotypes (frequency above 0.001) were also detected in blood, suggesting blood repertoires may reflect thyroid immune responses. In cross-validation, a model built on a 13 V-J signature told ophthalmopathy apart from stable hyperthyroidism with less than 90% sensitivity and approximately 81% specificity, and in testing the same model reached 80%/75%. No statistical method was used to fix the sample size in advance, and group allocation was not hidden from the investigators.

The receptor chain draws on TRBV7-8 and TRBJ2-2; the D gene identity is not certain. This sequence originates from a man in his forties or fifties with Graves' hyperthyroidism that later progressed to Graves' ophthalmopathy. Input material: blood. The DNA sequence follows: TGTGCCAGCAGCTTAGAATTGCTGGGCACCGGGGAGCTGTTTTTT. It encodes CASSLELLGTGELFF.